This TCR beta chain was captured in a study of blood T cell repertoires in COVID-19. As for the study in general: Material from acute and convalescent COVID-19 was sourced from the United States, Italy and Spain. PBMCs, B-cell-depleted T cells, or T cells were the source of the cDNA or gDNA that made up the material.

Per the study methods: Amplification from reference gene primers served as the basis for estimated nucleated cell counts. Using immunoSEQ multiplex PCR, the repertoire was profiled, and TCRdb retains in-frame clones only, with some absent. Clonal size and the V and J genes are those of that table, whereas D and trimming came from the DNA. The sample carries tens of thousands of clones, about 88% recorded once. CDR1 is SGHTA and CDR2 is FQGNSA in the germline V gene. V lost 4 bases, J lost 0 bases, and 10 bases lay in between. The CDR3 runs to 14 residues. This clone was seen just once. This chain links TRBV7-2 with TRBJ2-7; D unresolved. Sequencing was carried out using peripheral blood. This receptor was taken from a man aged 65 to 85 with active COVID-19. The DNA for the CDR3 is TGTGCCAGCAGCTCGGTACAGAACTCCTACGAGCAGTACTTC. It codes for CASSSVQNSYEQYF.